The clone carrying this T cell receptor (beta chain) was seen only a few times. Its antigen is still unknown. These data belong to a study of blood T cells in healthy people across ages. Findings and limits, study-wide: Compared with aged donors, long-lived donors showed fewer expanded clones, suggesting selection. Donor CMV status, an unknown factor, possibly confounded changes in expanded clonotypes.

Next came a second PCR, run for about 7 to 12 cycles, which used a sample-barcoded 5' primer along with a J-beta primer mix. TCRdb recomputed calls from the 5' RACE reads with MiXCR, one row per CDR3 protein. The table lists about 800,000 distinct CDR3 sequences, about 25% of them singletons. Between the trimmed V and J ends, which lost 4 bases and 4 bases, there was a span of 16 bases. Germline V gene data show CDR1 as LGHDT and CDR2 as YNNKEL (reference sequence). This CDR3 spans 15 amino acids. The sample also formed part of further work on T cells of mothers and their children. That work contributes: A few healthy Caucasian mothers served as donors, and their six children did as well.

This receptor was taken from a boy under 18 in good health. V is TRBV3-1 and J is TRBJ1-1; weak D call: TRBD1 (6 bases). Source material: blood. CDR3 loop: CASSLRTARGTEAFF. In DNA form, the CDR3 reads TGTGCCAGCAGCCTAAGGACAGCTCGGGGCACTGAAGCTTTCTTT.